Shown below are 21 T cell receptor beta chains from a single sample sequenced in a study of cytotoxic CD8 clonotypes in ibrutinib-treated CLL. The protocol was immunoSEQ multiplex PCR, while the TCRdb copy is restricted to in-frame clones and leaves out a portion. The repertoire holds 160,000 or so clones, more than 65% seen once, with roughly 2% in the top ten. The sequencing used PBMCs, collected after 12 months of ibrutinib treatment. The receptor set was obtained from a human donor with chronic lymphocytic leukemia.

This chain joins TRBV9 and TRBJ2-5, with D unclear. The germline V and J ends were trimmed by 2 bases and 2 bases, with 22 bases remaining between them. Germline values: CDR1 SGDLS, CDR2 YYNGEE. This CDR3 contains 18 residues. In DNA form, the CDR3 reads TGTGCCAGCAGCGTTGGGCTTACCGCCGGTGGCTCGCAAGAGACCCAGTACTTC. Protein: CASSVGLTAGGSQETQYF.

The chain combines TRBV5-4 with TRBJ1-3; TRBD1 agrees at 7 bases. The germline V gene has CDR1 SGHNT and CDR2 YYREEE (reference sequence). The CDR3 extends over 15 amino acids. J was trimmed by 3 bases and V by 4 bases; bases with no gene match: 7. The CDR3 DNA sequence: TGTGCCAGCAGCACCAGGGGGGGGTTTGGAAACACCATATATTTT. Amino acid sequence: CASSTRGGFGNTIYF. Complete variable domain (other parts from reference TRBV5-4 and TRBJ1-3): ETGVTQSPTHLIKTRGQQVTLRCSSQSGHNTVSWYQQALGQGPQFIFQYYREEENGRGNFPPRFSGLQFPNYSSELNVNALELDDSALYLCASSTRGGFGNTIYFGEGSWLTVV.

The table lists this clone with a few counts. The chain combines TRBV27 with TRBJ2-1; TRBD2 agrees at 7 bases. Looked up from germline, CDR1 is MNHEY and CDR2 is SMNVEV (reference sequence). The junction had 4 bases not matched to a gene; V was cut back by 1 base and J by 7 bases. The length of the CDR3 is 14 residues. The CDR3 DNA follows: TGTGCCAGCAGTTTATATGGCGGGGGTAATGAGCAGTTCTTC. This encodes CASSLYGGGNEQFF.

The rearrangement joins TRBV7-2 to TRBJ1-4, with D possibly being TRBD1 (5 bases). This CDR3 has 15 residues. The germline CDR1 and CDR2 sequences are SGHTA and FQGNSA. The V and J ends lost 1 base and 4 bases respectively, with 10 bases between them. Here the CDR3 DNA reads TGTGCCAGCAGCTTAGGTGACAGCCTTAATGAAAAACTGTTTTTT. Translated, it gives CASSLGDSLNEKLFF. The complete variable domain, with remaining parts taken from reference TRBV7-2 and TRBJ1-4, reads GAGVSQSPSNKVTEKGKDVELRCDPISGHTALYWYRQSLGQGLEFLIYFQGNSAPDKSGLPSDRFSAERTGGSVSTLTIQRTQQEDSAVYLCASSLGDSLNEKLFFGSGTQLSVL.

The table lists this clone with a few counts. The chain is built from TRBV6-5 and TRBJ1-2, with a possible D match to TRBD1 (6 bases). This CDR3 region has 15 residues. Between the trimmed V and J ends, which lost 8 bases and 2 bases, there was a span of 18 bases. Germline CDR1 is MNHEY and CDR2 is SVGAGI. The CDR3 region is CASARGGGENYGYTF. In DNA form, the CDR3 reads TGTGCCAGCGCACGCGGCGGGGGCGAAAACTATGGCTACACCTTC.

The chain joins TRBV9 to TRBJ2-1; TRBD2 agrees at 10 bases. V shed 4 bases and J 3 bases; nucleotides not matched to a gene: 10. Germline V gene sequence: CDR1 SGDLS, CDR2 YYNGEE. The CDR3 runs 17 residues. In DNA form, the CDR3 reads TGTGCCAGCAGCCCCCGAACGATAGCGGGAGGCTACAATGAGCAGTTCTTC. This sequence encodes CASSPRTIAGGYNEQFF.

The genes are TRBV18 and TRBJ1-4, with a weak D call TRBD1 (5 bases). V lost 3 bases and J lost 8, with 16 bases in between. CDR1 and CDR2 (germline): KGHSH, LQKENI. The CDR3 is 15 amino acids. CDR3 nucleotides: TGTGCCAGCTCACCTGCCGGGACCACGGGGGAAAAACTGTTTTTT. It is translated as CASSPAGTTGEKLFF.

This clone was observed at least ten times. Other nucleotide sequences in the sample specify the same CDR3. This rearrangement joins TRBV7-6 to TRBJ1-1, with D possibly TRBD1 on 5 matching bases. The CDR3 is 13 residues long. Germline lookup yields CDR1 SGHVS and CDR2 FNYEAQ. The ends were cut back, 5 bases at V and 1 base at J, with 8 bases in the middle. In nucleotides, the CDR3 is TGTGCCAGCAGCCTACAGGAGAACACTGAAGCTTTCTTT. Residues: CASSLQENTEAFF.

The chain links TRBV15 to TRBJ1-2; 7 bases map to TRBD1. V trimming: 3 bases; J trimming: 4 bases; junction bases outside the gene matches: 5. Germline CDR1 LNHNV, CDR2 YYDKDF (reference sequence). The CDR3 is 14 residues long. CDR3 protein: CATSREGGGYGYTF. CDR3 nucleotides: TGTGCCACCAGCAGGGAAGGGGGCGGCTATGGCTACACCTTC.

The V gene is TRBV7-2, the J gene TRBJ2-7; D may match TRBD1 or TRBD2 (5 bases each). Germline CDR1 reads SGHTA; CDR2 reads FQGNSA. The CDR3 spans 15 residues. V was trimmed by 1 base and J by 1 base, leaving 11 bases between them. The CDR3: CASSLERGESYEQYF. CDR3 nucleotides: TGTGCCAGCAGCTTAGAGAGGGGAGAGTCCTACGAGCAGTACTTC.

V usage is TRBV12-5 and J usage is TRBJ2-1, with 8 bases fitting TRBD2. This CDR3 is 15 amino acids long. V trimming: 2 bases; J trimming: 6 bases; junction bases outside the gene matches: 6. Germline CDR1 and CDR2: LGHNT and FRNRAP. CDR3 loop: CASGLSMAGGNEQFF. The DNA of the CDR3 is TGTGCTAGTGGTTTGTCTATGGCGGGAGGCAATGAGCAGTTCTTC.

The chain couples TRBV14 to TRBJ1-1; D uncertain. Germline CDR1 SGHDN, CDR2 FVKESK. The CDR3 loop spans 13 amino acids. V lost 1 base, J lost 1 base, and 4 bases lay in between. CDR3 DNA sequence: TGTGCCAGCAGCCAAGCGAGGAACACTGAAGCTTTCTTT. Encoded protein: CASSQARNTEAFF. The whole variable domain, remainder taken from reference TRBV14 and TRBJ1-1, is EAGVTQFPSHSVIEKGQTVTLRCDPISGHDNLYWYRRVMGKEIKFLLHFVKESKQDESGMPNNRFLAERTGGTYSTLKVQPAELEDSGVYFCASSQARNTEAFFGQGTRLTVV.

The chain recombines TRBV19 with TRBJ1-5; D is ambiguous. Germline values: CDR1 LNHDA, CDR2 SQIVND (reference sequence). The CDR3 has 17 amino acids. The V and J ends lost 6 bases and 2 bases respectively, with 20 bases between them. The CDR3 is CASRRTDDLLGNQPQHF. CDR3 DNA: TGTGCCAGTAGGAGGACGGATGACCTTTTAGGCAATCAGCCCCAGCATTTT. The full variable domain, in which reference TRBV19 and TRBJ1-5 provide the parts outside the CDR3, is DGGITQSPKYLFRKEGQNVTLSCEQNLNHDAMYWYRQDPGQGLRLIYYSQIVNDFQKGDIAEGYSVSREKKESFPLTVTSAQKNPTAFYLCASRRTDDLLGNQPQHFGDGTRLSIL.

Notes on this clone: At one end the junction does not follow the germline gene, possibly because of a read error. The CDR3 DNA follows: TGTGCCAGCAGTACCGGGACTACCTCCCACGAGCAGTACTTC. Protein sequence: CASSTGTTSHEQYF. The chain carries TRBV2 and TRBJ2-7; 7 nucleotides align to TRBD2. Germline assignment: CDR1 SNHLY and CDR2 FYNNEI. The CDR3 sequence is 14 residues long. Full variable domain (missing parts from reference TRBV2 and TRBJ2-7): EPEVTQTPSHQVTQMGQEVILRCVPISNHLYFYWYRQILGQKVEFLVSFYNNEISEKSEIFDDQFSVERPDGSNFTLKIRSTKLEDSAMYFCASSTGTTSHEQYFGPGTRLTVT.

This clone turned up a few times. This chain connects TRBV10-1 to TRBJ1-2, with TRBD1 matching 8 bases. CDR3 length equals 14 residues. Germline V gives CDR1 WNHNN, CDR2 SYGVQD (reference sequence). Trimming took 10 bases from V and 2 from J; bases not matched to a gene: 9. The CDR3 DNA reads TGCGCCAACAAGACAGGGGCCATAAACTATGGCTACACCTTC. This sequence encodes CANKTGAINYGYTF.

This sequence joins TRBV5-6 and TRBJ2-1; 8 bases map to TRBD2. The germline CDR1 and CDR2 sequences are SGHDT and YYEEEE. Trimming removed 4 bases from V and 10 bases from J; junction bases left unmatched: 1. This CDR3 has 11 residues. This CDR3 reads CASSRLAEQFF. The DNA for the CDR3 is TGTGCCAGCAGCCGACTAGCGGAGCAGTTCTTC.

The gene calls are TRBV4-3 and TRBJ2-5; D call uncertain. CDR3 length equals 15 residues. V was trimmed by 0 bases and J by 5 bases, leaving 13 bases between them. Germline loops: CDR1 LGHNA, CDR2 YSLEER. CDR3 coding DNA: TGCGCCAGCAGCCAAGATTCGGGTCTCTTGGAGACCCAGTACTTC. Its protein product is CASSQDSGLLETQYF.

The rearrangement links TRBV10-3 to TRBJ2-1; TRBD2 is a possible D gene (6 bases). This CDR3 has 13 residues. V shed 2 bases and J shed 5 bases, with 7 bases lying between them. Germline CDR1 is ENHRY and CDR2 is SYGVKD. CDR3 protein: CAISEREDNEQFF. CDR3 nucleotides: TGTGCCATCAGTGAGAGGGAGGACAATGAGCAGTTCTTC.

The chain recombines TRBV19 with TRBJ2-2; the D gene could be TRBD1 or TRBD2 (5 bases each). The CDR3 consists of 17 residues. Trimming left V 4 bases short and J 0 bases short, with 15 bases between. Per the germline V gene, CDR1 is LNHDA and CDR2 is SQIVND (reference sequence). This CDR3 is CASSTLGRWSNTGELFF. CDR3 nucleotides: TGTGCCAGTAGTACCCTGGGACGGTGGTCGAACACCGGGGAGCTGTTTTTT.

The chain employs TRBV9 and TRBJ1-2; 7 bases are a match to TRBD1. This CDR3 comprises 14 residues. Germline lookup yields CDR1 SGDLS and CDR2 YYNGEE. Losses at the gene ends were 3 bases for V and 4 bases for J; bases not matched to a gene: 6. The CDR3 region has the DNA TGTGCCAGCAGCGCAGAGGGGGCGCCCTATGGCTACACCTTC. It specifies CASSAEGAPYGYTF.

The chain joins TRBV19 to TRBJ1-4; D unresolved. The CDR3 runs to 14 residues. Trimming removed 5 bases from V and 2 bases from J, with 9 bases in between. Germline CDR1 LNHDA, CDR2 SQIVND (reference sequence). CDR3 in DNA: TGTGCCAGTAGTGTCACCTTGACTAATGAAAAACTGTTTTTT. This encodes CASSVTLTNEKLFF.